The clone carrying this T cell receptor (beta chain) was counted between two and nine times. The target antigen is unknown. Expressed TCRB transcripts were sequenced, since all the RNA that had been isolated was reverse transcribed. TCRdb keeps only in-frame clones here, not all; method: immunoSEQ multiplex PCR. The data show over 40,000 clones, 66% seen once. CDR3 length equals 14 residues. V lost 4 bases and J lost 1, with 8 bases in between. Germline CDR1 ENHRY, CDR2 SYGVKD. This sample is drawn from a study of beta chain features in type 1 diabetes. Study-wide results and limits: People with Type 1 diabetes carried modestly yet significantly shorter TCRB CDR3s in all four CD4+ subsets. Patients and controls would share equally any PCR tilt toward shorter templates. It was among patients, rather than healthy donors, that naive, central memory and Treg TCRB repertoires appeared more similar.

Without exception, sorted populations had purity beyond 98%. The specimen was Tregs from blood. This TCR was recovered from a woman aged 18 to 35 with type 1 diabetes. The rearrangement uses TRBV10-3 and TRBJ2-1; the D gene is possibly TRBD2 (5 bases). The chain's CDR3 is CAISGERSYNEQFF. In DNA, the CDR3 is TGTGCCATCAGTGGGGAGAGGTCCTACAATGAGCAGTTCTTC.